This T cell receptor beta chain is drawn from a study of OX40 agonist ivuxolimab in advanced cancers. Autoimmune disease history or systemic immunosuppression was exclusionary. Assay: immunoSEQ multiplex PCR; the TCRdb copy retains only in-frame clones and omits some. The sample lists approximately 31,000 clones; more than 70% were seen once. The CDR3 consists of 17 residues. Trimming removed 2 bases from V and 1 base from J; junction bases left unmatched: 8. CDR1 and CDR2 (germline): SEHNR, FQNEAQ (reference sequence). The sequence was obtained from an adult with an advanced solid tumor such as melanoma, head and neck, liver or kidney cancer. The source was CD4+ or CD8+ T cells sorted from blood, collected in a trial of the OX40 agonist ivuxolimab. The chain joins TRBV7-9 to TRBJ1-1; the match to TRBD1 covers 9 bases. The CDR3 nucleotides are TGTGCCAGCAGCTTAAGGGGGATGGGACAGGGGAACACTGAAGCTTTCTTT. Protein product: CASSLRGMGQGNTEAFF. Looking up the rest from reference TRBV7-9 and TRBJ1-1 gives the full variable domain: DTGVSQNPRHKITKRGQNVTFRCDPISEHNRLYWYRQTLGQGPEFLTYFQNEAQLEKSRLLSDRFSAERPKGSFSTLEIQRTEQGDSAMYLCASSLRGMGQGNTEAFFGQGTRLTVV.